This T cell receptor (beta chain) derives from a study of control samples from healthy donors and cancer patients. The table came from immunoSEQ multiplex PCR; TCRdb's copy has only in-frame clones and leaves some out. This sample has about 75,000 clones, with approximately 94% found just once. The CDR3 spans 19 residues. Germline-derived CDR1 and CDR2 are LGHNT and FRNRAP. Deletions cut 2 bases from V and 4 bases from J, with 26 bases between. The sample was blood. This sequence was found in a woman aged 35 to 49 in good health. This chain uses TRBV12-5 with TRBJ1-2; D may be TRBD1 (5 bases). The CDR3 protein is CASGLTTSGGVNRLYGYTF. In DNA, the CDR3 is TGTGCTAGTGGTTTGACAACTTCCGGGGGGGTAAACCGTCTCTATGGCTACACCTTC.